These T cell receptor beta chains were read from a single sample in a study of shared clonotypes between healthy human individuals. The table came from immunoSEQ multiplex PCR; TCRdb's copy has only in-frame clones and leaves some out. The data show about 2.3 million clones, 92% seen once. The sample consisted of naive CD4+ T cells from PBMCs. The receptors were sampled from a man between 18 and 35 years old in good health. Some clones in this sample may be carry-over from other donors' samples. Both conserved end residues are part of each CDR3. The D gene is left open where the match is weak. The size of a clone is reported for some rows only, either as once, few or many, or as a class for expanded clones.

>NA|TRBV29-1|TRBD1|TRBJ2-5
TGCAGCGTTGCGGGACAGATCGAGGAGACCCAGTACTTC
CSVAGQIEETQYF
>NA|TRBV7-2|NA|TRBJ1-2
TGTGCCAGCAGCTTCGGGTCGCGCTATGGCTACACCTTC
CASSFGSRYGYTF
>NA|TRBV10-1|NA|TRBJ2-1
TGCGCCAGCAGCGCTAACTTTTGTGAGCAGTTCTTC
CASSANFCEQFF
>few|TRBV30|NA|TRBJ1-5
TGTGCCTGGAGTGGGGAGTTCGGGCAGCCCCAGCATTTT
CAWSGEFGQPQHF
>NA|TRBV6-6|NA|TRBJ2-5
TGTGCCAGCAGTTTCGGGGACACTAGAAAAGAGACCCAGTACTTC
CASSFGDTRKETQYF
>NA|TRBV6-6|TRBD1|TRBJ1-5
TGTGCCACCTGCCAGGGGGCATGGCAGCCCCAGCATTTT
CATCQGAWQPQHF
>NA|TRBV5-1|NA|TRBJ2-7
TGCGCCAGCAGCCCGGACGGAGGAGCCTACGAGCAGTACTTC
CASSPDGGAYEQYF
>NA|TRBV30|NA|TRBJ2-3
TGTGCCTGGAGCCCAGGGGATTCGGATACGCAGTATTTT
CAWSPGDSDTQYF
>NA|TRBV11-2|TRBD1|TRBJ1-1
TGTGCCAGCAGCCTTAGGGGGCGGCTGAACACTGAAGCTTTCTTT
CASSLRGRLNTEAFF
>NA|TRBV7-9|NA|TRBJ1-2
TGTGCCAGCAGCCTAGTCAGCGGCTACACCTTC
CASSLVSGYTF
>NA|TRBV10-3|TRBD2|TRBJ2-3
TGTGCCATCAGGGGAGGGCAACCGGGAGATACGCAGTATTTT
CAIRGGQPGDTQYF
>NA|TRBV6-1|NA|TRBJ2-7
TGTGCCAGCAGGGCATCCTCCTACGAGCAGTACTTC
CASRASSYEQYF
>NA|TRBV28|NA|TRBJ1-4
TGTGCCAGCCGTCTGGGGGGGGCGCGAGAAAAACTGTTTTTT
CASRLGGAREKLFF
>NA|TRBV28|TRBD2|TRBJ2-1
TGTGCCAGCCAGCGGGAGAAGAATGAGCAGTTCTTC
CASQREKNEQFF
>NA|TRBV7-3|TRBD2|TRBJ2-1
TGTGCCAGCAGCTTATTATCGTCGACTAGCGGGACCAATGAGCAGTTCTTC
CASSLLSSTSGTNEQFF
>NA|TRBV5-1|TRBD1|TRBJ2-2
TGCGCCAGCAGCCCGAAGGCGGGACAGGGGGTGATCGGTACCGGGGAGCTGTTTTTT
CASSPKAGQGVIGTGELFF
>NA|TRBV4-2|TRBD1|TRBJ2-7
TGTGCCAGCAGCCAAGGAACCGGGACAGGGGGCGCGTACGAGCAGTACTTC
CASSQGTGTGGAYEQYF
>NA|TRBV10-3|NA|TRBJ2-2
TGTGCCATCAGTGAGCCAGTAAGGGGGGAGCTGTTTTTT
CAISEPVRGELFF
>NA|TRBV28|NA|TRBJ1-1
TGTGCCAGCAGTTCCTTGGGGGGTATGAACACTGAAGCTTTCTTT
CASSSLGGMNTEAFF
>NA|TRBV6-1|TRBD1|TRBJ1-2
TGTGCCAGCAGTAGACAGACAGGGTTCCACTATGGCTACACCTTC
CASSRQTGFHYGYTF
>NA|TRBV7-2|NA|TRBJ2-7
TGTGCCAGCAGCTTAGAGCGCGGGTCCCACGAGCAGTACTTC
CASSLERGSHEQYF
>once|TRBV4-2|NA|TRBJ2-5
TGTGCCAGCAGCCAAGATCAGGGGGCGGGAGATGAGACCCAGTACTTC
CASSQDQGAGDETQYF
>NA|TRBV7-3|TRBD1|TRBJ1-3
TGTGCCAGCAGCTTACGAGGGGGCAACTCTGGAAACACCATATATTTT
CASSLRGGNSGNTIYF
>NA|TRBV5-1|NA|TRBJ2-1
TGCGCCAGCAGCACTGATACGGGGAATGAGCAGTTCTTC
CASSTDTGNEQFF
>NA|TRBV7-9|TRBD2|TRBJ2-7
TGTGCCAGCAGCTTACCCGCGGGAGGTGGGGGACCCTACGAGCAGTACTTC
CASSLPAGGGGPYEQYF
>NA|TRBV6-5|NA|TRBJ2-2
TGTGCCAGCAGTCCTGGGGGCACCGGGGAGCTGTTTTTT
CASSPGGTGELFF
>NA|TRBV2|NA|TRBJ1-1
TGTGCCAGCAGTGAAACTGAAGCTTTCTTT
CASSETEAFF
>few|TRBV27|TRBD1|TRBJ2-7
TGTGCCAGCAGTCCCCGGGACAGGGCGGGCGAGCAGTACTTC
CASSPRDRAGEQYF
>NA|TRBV27|TRBD2|TRBJ2-7
TGTGCCAGCAGGCGGGGGAGCAGCGAGCAGTACTTC
CASRRGSSEQYF
>NA|TRBV28|NA|TRBJ1-5
TGTGCCAGCAGTTTACAGGGTAGTCAGCCCCAGCATTTT
CASSLQGSQPQHF
>few|TRBV9|NA|TRBJ1-1
TGTGCCAGCAGCGTGGACAGCATCACTGAAGCTTTCTTT
CASSVDSITEAFF
>few|TRBV6-1|NA|TRBJ1-1
TGTGCCAGCAGTTGGACGGGGAACACTGAAGCTTTCTTT
CASSWTGNTEAFF
>NA|TRBV18|NA|TRBJ2-2
TGTGCCAGCTCACCACAGGGAAAACCGAACACCGGGGAGCTGTTTTTT
CASSPQGKPNTGELFF
>NA|TRBV6-5|NA|TRBJ2-7
TGTGCCAGCAGTTTCAGGGTCTTTTACGAGCAGTACTTC
CASSFRVFYEQYF
>NA|TRBV5-4|TRBD2|TRBJ2-7
TGTGCCAGCAGCTTGGATTTAGGACTAGTACGCTACGAGCAGTACTTC
CASSLDLGLVRYEQYF
>NA|TRBV20-1|NA|TRBJ2-3
TGCAGTGCTGCGGAAACAGATACGCAGTATTTT
CSAAETDTQYF
>NA|TRBV5-5|TRBD2|TRBJ2-7
TGTGCCAGCAGCTTACCTAGCGGGAGGGCAGCAAACGAGCAGTACTTC
CASSLPSGRAANEQYF
>NA|TRBV27|NA|TRBJ2-7
TGTGCCAGCAGTTTGGAGGCACCCGACGGCGGACTCGAGCAGTACTTC
CASSLEAPDGGLEQYF
>NA|TRBV15|NA|TRBJ2-5
TGTGCCACCAGCAGAGATCCCCAGGGGGAGACCCAGTACTTC
CATSRDPQGETQYF
>NA|TRBV6-6|TRBD1|TRBJ1-2
TGTGCCAGCAGTTCATCTACAGGGGGCAATGGCTACACCTTC
CASSSSTGGNGYTF
>NA|TRBV2|TRBD2|TRBJ2-7
TGTGCCAGCAGCTTCGAGCGGGAGAATTACGAGCAGTACTTC
CASSFERENYEQYF
>NA|TRBV5-1|TRBD1|TRBJ1-3
TGCGCCAGCAGCTTGGGGGACAGGAGCTCTGGAAACACCATATATTTT
CASSLGDRSSGNTIYF
>NA|TRBV10-1|NA|TRBJ2-3
TGCGCCAGCAGTGTATCTGCCCGGCTAGATACGCAGTATTTT
CASSVSARLDTQYF
>NA|TRBV20-1|NA|TRBJ2-1
TGCAGTGCTAGTTTCGCGTTGAAGTTCTTC
CSASFALKFF
>few|TRBV19|NA|TRBJ1-4
TGTGCCAGTAGTCCAACCACCGGGACATCTGTCGAACTGTTTTTT
CASSPTTGTSVELFF
>NA|TRBV20-1|NA|TRBJ1-1
TGCAGTGCTACCTATGAAGCTTTCTTT
CSATYEAFF
>NA|TRBV18|NA|TRBJ2-7
TGTGCCAGCTCACTCGGGACATCCTACTACGAGCAGTACTTC
CASSLGTSYYEQYF
>NA|TRBV7-2|NA|TRBJ2-7
TGTGCCAGCAGCTTATTCTGGTCGCGCCCCGCGGGCGAGCAGTACTTC
CASSLFWSRPAGEQYF
>NA|TRBV5-4|NA|TRBJ2-7
TGTGCCAACAACTCAGGACTCCGATTCCCCGAGCAGTACTTC
CANNSGLRFPEQYF
>NA|TRBV7-8|NA|TRBJ2-7
TGTGCCAGCAGCTTAAGGCGGGTCGATCCCTACGAGCAGTACTTC
CASSLRRVDPYEQYF
>NA|TRBV5-1|NA|TRBJ2-1
TGCGCCAGCAGTGTGGAGGGAGGCTCGTACAATGAGCAGTTCTTC
CASSVEGGSYNEQFF
>NA|TRBV7-2|TRBD2|TRBJ2-3
TGTGCCAGCAGCACCCGACTAGCGGCGGGGACAGATACGCAGTATTTT
CASSTRLAAGTDTQYF
>NA|TRBV15|NA|TRBJ1-2
TGTGCCACCCTGCGACGGGAGGGAGCTAACTATGGCTACACCTTC
CATLRREGANYGYTF